Shown below are 23 T cell receptor beta chains from a single sample sequenced in a study of cytomegalovirus exposure and HLA in healthy donors (dated by TCRdb to about 2017). The library came from the immunoSEQ multiplex PCR assay. For the multiplex PCR, a mixture combining 60 forward primers for TCR Vbeta segments and 13 reverse primers for TCR Jbeta segments was used. Held by TCRdb, this immuneACCESS table contains in-frame sequences only and omits some clones. Under half of the omission traces to an unresolved V gene where checked; the cause of the rest is unknown. For this sample there are around 200,000 clones; roughly three quarters appear just once. Clones ranked in the top ten supply 1.5% to 2% of the sample. Sequencing was carried out using PBMCs. Source of these receptors: a man aged 50 or older in good health and CMV-seronegative.

The chain links TRBV6-1 to TRBJ1-4; possible D gene TRBD1, 5 bases. The CDR3 totals 14 residues. Trimming cost V 1 base and J 5 bases, with 8 bases left between them. Germline V CDR1 and CDR2: MNHNS, SASEGT. CDR3 residues: CASSEVGGNEKLFF. CDR3 nucleotide sequence: TGTGCCAGCAGTGAAGTGGGGGGAAATGAAAAACTGTTTTTT.

V usage is TRBV6-1 and J usage is TRBJ1-1; D perhaps matches TRBD1 (5 bases). The CDR3 covers 14 residues. V lost 4 bases and J 5 bases, leaving 14 bases between the germline ends. Germline CDR1 and CDR2: MNHNS and SASEGT. This CDR3 reads CASSGVGRVTEAFF. The CDR3 DNA reads TGTGCCAGCAGTGGGGTAGGCAGGGTAACTGAAGCTTTCTTT.

The CDR3, as DNA: TGTGCCGGCCAGGGGAGCGGCTATGGCTACACCTTC. Its translation: CAGQGSGYGYTF. The V gene is TRBV6-6, the J gene TRBJ1-2; D perhaps matches TRBD1 (6 bases). This CDR3 comprises 12 residues. Germline CDR1 is MNHNY and CDR2 is SVGAGI (reference sequence). Trimming shortened V by 11 bases and J by 4 bases, and 14 bases separated the two germline ends.

The rearrangement links TRBV9 to TRBJ2-2, with 9 bases that match TRBD1. CDR1 is SGDLS and CDR2 is YYNGEE in the germline V gene. There are 15 residues in the CDR3. Germline trimming cut 4 bases from V and 5 bases from J; bases unmatched to any gene: 6. CDR3 in DNA: TGTGCCAGCAGCCATCGGACAGGGGAGACCGGGGAGCTGTTTTTT. Translating gives CASSHRTGETGELFF.

V gene TRBV10-2 combines with J gene TRBJ2-5, with a possible D match to TRBD2 (5 bases). V dropped 3 bases and J dropped 5 bases, with 10 bases sitting between them. Germline V gene data show CDR1 as WSHSY and CDR2 as SAAADI. There are 13 residues in the CDR3. The CDR3 is CASSDSGEETQYF. The CDR3 DNA sequence: TGCGCCAGCAGTGACTCCGGGGAGGAGACCCAGTACTTC.

The CDR3 protein is CALNRENYGYTF. In DNA form, the CDR3 reads TGTGCCTTGAACCGGGAAAACTATGGCTACACCTTC. The chain uses TRBV30 and TRBJ1-2; D gene uncertain. In germline, CDR1 is GTSNPN, CDR2 SVGIG (reference sequence). This CDR3 region has 12 residues. V was cut by 7 bases and J by 2 bases, with 11 bases left in between.

The chain recombines TRBV5-4 with TRBJ2-7; TRBD1 aligns across 7 bases. J lost 0 bases, V lost 4 bases, and 7 bases had no gene match. Germline CDR1 reads SGHNT; CDR2 reads YYREEE (reference sequence). CDR3 length: 15 amino acids. The CDR3 loop is CASSTSTGLSYEQYF. As DNA, the CDR3 is TGTGCCAGCAGCACGTCGACAGGGCTCTCCTACGAGCAGTACTTC.

The V gene is TRBV7-3, the J gene TRBJ2-3; TRBD1 agrees at 7 bases. CDR1 and CDR2 (germline): SGHTA, FQGTGA. V was pared by 7 bases and J by 0 bases, with 7 bases of the junction left unmatched. This CDR3 region has 15 residues. For the CDR3, the DNA is TGTGCCAGCACCCAGGGGGTTGCTAGCACAGATACGCAGTATTTT. Translating gives CASTQGVASTDTQYF.

CDR3 sequence (DNA): TGTGCCAGCAGTCCAGCCCCCGGAGGAAGTTATGGAAACACCATATATTTT. It encodes CASSPAPGGSYGNTIYF. This chain links TRBV7-3 with TRBJ1-3; D ambiguous. CDR3 length: 17 amino acids. V was shortened by 6 bases and J by 3 bases, with 21 bases between the two germline ends. Looked up from germline, CDR1 is SGHTA and CDR2 is FQGTGA.

The chain links TRBV7-6 to TRBJ1-4; TRBD1 might be the D (5 bases). V lost 5 bases and J lost 10, with 17 bases in between. The CDR3 runs 14 residues. Germline values: CDR1 SGHVS, CDR2 FNYEAQ. In DNA form, the CDR3 reads TGTGCCAGCAGCCAACCGGGGGTAGGAGGAAAACTGTTTTTT. Translating gives CASSQPGVGGKLFF.

The rearrangement uses TRBV4-1 and TRBJ1-5; D is ambiguous. The CDR3 is made up of 17 amino acids. The V end was cut by 1 base, the J end by 5 bases, with 18 bases between. Germline-derived CDR1 and CDR2 are MGHRA and YSYEKL. The CDR3 protein is CASSQVLLREGDQPQHF. As DNA, the CDR3 is TGCGCCAGCAGCCAAGTCCTCCTGAGGGAAGGAGATCAGCCCCAGCATTTT.

The V call is TRBV19, the J call TRBJ2-3, with TRBD1 identical over 8 bases. With V trimmed by 4 bases and J by 2 bases, 8 bases remained unmatched. This CDR3 is 16 amino acids long. Germline-derived CDR1 and CDR2 are LNHDA and SQIVND (reference sequence). The CDR3 loop reads CASSKQGALPTDTQYF. The CDR3, as DNA: TGTGCCAGTAGTAAGCAGGGGGCGCTGCCCACAGATACGCAGTATTTT.

The chain employs TRBV25-1 and TRBJ2-1; D gene unclear. Trimming removed 5 bases from V and 6 bases from J, with 17 bases in between. From germline, CDR1 is MGHDK and CDR2 SYGVNS. There are 15 residues in the CDR3. The CDR3 DNA reads TGTGCCAGCAGTCCCCCGGGTATTCGAGGCAATGAGCAGTTCTTC. Translated, it gives CASSPPGIRGNEQFF.

This rearrangement joins TRBV27 to TRBJ2-1; 9 bases agree with TRBD2. CDR3 size: 15 residues. In germline, CDR1 is MNHEY, CDR2 SMNVEV (reference sequence). Germline trimming cut 4 bases from V and 8 bases from J; bases unmatched to any gene: 9. The CDR3 DNA is TGTGCCAGCAGTTCCCGCGGGAGGGCTACGGATGAGCAGTTCTTC. It encodes CASSSRGRATDEQFF.

The rearrangement joins TRBV29-1 to TRBJ2-7, with 12 bases that match TRBD1. Germline V gives CDR1 SQVTM, CDR2 ANQGSEA. This CDR3 has 14 amino acids. V lost 4 bases, J lost 6 bases, and 7 bases stayed unmatched. The CDR3: CSVVGTGGFIEQYF. The CDR3 DNA is TGCAGCGTTGTGGGGACAGGGGGCTTTATCGAGCAGTACTTC.

This clone has only a few counts. The chain has TRBV5-1 and TRBJ2-1, with 14 bases identical to TRBD2. CDR3 size: 20 residues. Germline lookup yields CDR1 SGHRS and CDR2 YFSETQ. V dropped 3 bases and J dropped 1; count of bases not matched to a gene: 12. CDR3 DNA: TGCGCCAGCAGCTCAGGGACTAGCGGGAGTCCCCACCGTTCCTACAATGAGCAGTTCTTC. Translation gives CASSSGTSGSPHRSYNEQFF.

The chain combines TRBV28 with TRBJ1-1; D perhaps matches TRBD1 (6 bases). This CDR3 comprises 14 residues. Trimming removed 4 bases from V and 3 bases from J, with 12 bases in between. Germline-derived CDR1 and CDR2 are MDHEN and SYDVKM. The chain's CDR3 is CASSWGGGHTEAFF. The CDR3 coding sequence is TGTGCCAGCAGTTGGGGGGGCGGTCACACTGAAGCTTTCTTT.

The rearrangement joins TRBV5-1 to TRBJ2-3, with 9 bases fitting TRBD1. Looked up from germline, CDR1 is SGHRS and CDR2 is YFSETQ. After removal of 4 bases from V and 6 bases from J, the junction contained 6 bases not matched to a gene. This CDR3 spans 14 amino acids. CDR3 region: CASSVTGGADTQYF. As DNA, the CDR3 is TGCGCCAGCAGCGTAACAGGGGGCGCGGATACGCAGTATTTT.

The V and J genes are TRBV2 and TRBJ2-3; a weak D match, TRBD2 (5 bases). V was clipped by 7 bases and J by 2 bases, with 10 bases between them. Germline V gene data show CDR1 as SNHLY and CDR2 as FYNNEI. This CDR3 comprises 13 residues. CDR3 protein: CASNQRHTDTQYF. CDR3 sequence (DNA): TGTGCCAGCAACCAGCGGCACACAGATACGCAGTATTTT.

The rearrangement uses TRBV6-1 and TRBJ1-1; D call uncertain. The CDR3 runs 15 residues. Germline V lookup: CDR1 MNHNS, CDR2 SASEGT. Trimming took 1 base from V and 8 from J, leaving 17 bases between them. In DNA form, the CDR3 reads TGTGCCAGCAGTGAAGGGAGGCAGGAGCATCCCGAAGCTTTCTTT. Residues: CASSEGRQEHPEAFF.

J is TRBJ2-5 and V is TRBV5-1; 7 bases map to TRBD2. Per germline, CDR1 SGHRS and CDR2 YFSETQ. V lost 4 bases, J lost 4 bases, and 25 bases stayed unmatched. CDR3 length equals 20 residues. CDR3 region: CASSPLGPGTGGRVRETQYF. CDR3 nucleotide sequence: TGCGCCAGCAGCCCTTTGGGGCCGGGTACGGGAGGAAGGGTTCGAGAGACCCAGTACTTC. The variable domain in full, with the rest retrieved from reference TRBV5-1 and TRBJ2-5, is KAGVTQTPRYLIKTRGQQVTLSCSPISGHRSVSWYQQTPGQGLQFLFEYFSETQRNKGNFPGRFSGRQFSNSRSEMNVSTLELGDSALYLCASSPLGPGTGGRVRETQYFGPGTRLLVL.

CDR3 nucleotides: TGCGCCAGCAGCTTGGGGACTAGCGGGAGCAAGGGATACGAGCAGTACTTC. Protein sequence: CASSLGTSGSKGYEQYF. The chain couples TRBV5-1 to TRBJ2-7, with TRBD2 matching over 13 bases. Germline V lookup: CDR1 SGHRS, CDR2 YFSETQ. J was trimmed by 4 bases and V by 0 bases; bases with no gene match: 7. This CDR3 has 17 amino acids.

The rearrangement links TRBV2 to TRBJ2-7, with TRBD1 matching over 9 bases. This CDR3 comprises 13 residues. V shed 7 bases, J shed 4 bases, and the junction held 5 bases outside the gene matches. CDR1 is SNHLY, CDR2 FYNNEI, per germline. The CDR3 DNA reads as TGTGCCAGCACTCCCGGGACAGGGTACGAGCAGTACTTC. It is translated as CASTPGTGYEQYF.